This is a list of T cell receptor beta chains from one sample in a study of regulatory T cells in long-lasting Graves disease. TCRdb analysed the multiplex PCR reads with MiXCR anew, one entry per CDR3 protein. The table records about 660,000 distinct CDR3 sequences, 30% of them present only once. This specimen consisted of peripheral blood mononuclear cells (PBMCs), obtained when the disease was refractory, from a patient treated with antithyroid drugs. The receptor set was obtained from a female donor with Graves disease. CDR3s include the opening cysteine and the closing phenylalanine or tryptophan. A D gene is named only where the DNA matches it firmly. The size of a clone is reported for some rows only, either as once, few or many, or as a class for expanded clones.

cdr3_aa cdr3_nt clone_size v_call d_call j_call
CASSWGGGSYNEQFF TGTGCCAGCAGTTGGGGGGGCGGGAGCTACAATGAGCAGTTCTTC . TRBV12-3/TRBV12-4 . TRBJ2-1
CATRGQGNTGELFF TGTGCCACCCGGGGACAGGGGAACACCGGGGAGCTGTTTTTT . TRBV24-1 TRBD1 TRBJ2-2
CASSEWNGRSEAQYF TGTGCCAGCAGTGAATGGAACGGGAGGTCCGAGGCCCAGTACTTC few TRBV25-1 TRBD2 TRBJ2-5
CATSDPNYGYTF TGTGCCACCTCCGACCCTAACTATGGCTACACCTTC . TRBV6-2/TRBV6-3 . TRBJ1-2
CSARDRGQDTYGYTF TGCAGTGCTAGAGATAGGGGGCAGGACACCTATGGCTACACCTTC . TRBV20-1 TRBD1 TRBJ1-2
CASSLRTPPYEQYF TGTGCCAGCAGCTTGCGTACTCCGCCCTACGAGCAGTACTTC . TRBV5-4 . TRBJ2-7
CATSRGPGQGPQPQHF TGTGCCACCAGCAGAGGGCCGGGACAGGGTCCACAGCCCCAGCATTTT . TRBV15 TRBD1 TRBJ1-5
CASSAQETRYF TGTGCCAGCAGTGCTCAAGAGACCCGGTACTTC . TRBV2 . TRBJ2-5
CASSLGLPNEKLFF TGTGCCAGCAGCCTCGGGTTACCTAATGAAAAACTGTTTTTT . TRBV5-4 . TRBJ1-4
CASSLGQLEGYTF TGTGCCAGCAGCTTGGGCCAGTTGGAGGGCTACACCTTC . TRBV5-6 . TRBJ1-2
CASSGTGFVHGYTF TGTGCCAGCAGTGGGACAGGGTTTGTACATGGCTACACCTTC few TRBV6-1 TRBD1 TRBJ1-2
CSAGWGRALDEQYF TGCAGCGCCGGTTGGGGCAGGGCTCTGGACGAGCAGTACTTC . TRBV29-1 . TRBJ2-7
CASSLRQGPTKPQHF TGTGCCAGCAGCTTACGGCAGGGGCCGACGAAGCCCCAGCATTTT once TRBV7-2 . TRBJ1-5
CATGQGANQPQHF TGTGCCACCGGACAGGGGGCAAATCAGCCCCAGCATTTT . TRBV6-1 TRBD1 TRBJ1-5
CATSRAGTGGNTIYF TGTGCCACCAGCAGAGCCGGGACAGGGGGAAACACCATATATTTT . TRBV15 TRBD1 TRBJ1-3
CASSIRGTGDQPQHF TGTGCCAGTAGTATACGCGGGACGGGGGACCAGCCCCAGCATTTT . TRBV19 . TRBJ1-5
CASRQALWGYTF TGTGCCAGTAGACAGGCCCTATGGGGCTACACCTTC . TRBV19 . TRBJ1-2
CAISVKEDQPQHF TGTGCCATCAGTGTAAAGGAAGATCAGCCCCAGCATTTT . TRBV10-3 . TRBJ1-5
CASRAGTGQETQYF TGTGCCAGCAGAGCCGGGACAGGTCAAGAGACCCAGTACTTC few TRBV2 TRBD1 TRBJ2-5
CASSLQGGGEQYF TGTGCCAGCAGCTTACAGGGGGGCGGGGAGCAGTACTTC . TRBV7-9 . TRBJ2-7
CSAIKASDGETQYF TGCAGTGCCATAAAGGCTAGCGACGGGGAGACCCAGTACTTC many TRBV20-1 . TRBJ2-5
CASSFRGPRAEETQYF TGTGCCAGTTCTTTTAGGGGACCCAGGGCGGAGGAGACCCAGTACTTC . TRBV19 . TRBJ2-5
CASSPLGPEGRGYTF TGTGCCAGCAGTCCCCTGGGCCCAGAGGGACGGGGCTACACCTTC many TRBV6-2/TRBV6-3 . TRBJ1-2
CAISETGDNQPQHF TGTGCCATCAGTGAGACAGGGGACAATCAGCCCCAGCATTTT . TRBV10-3 TRBD1 TRBJ1-5
CASSGRQDSVTEAFF TGCGCCAGCAGCGGGAGACAGGACTCGGTCACTGAAGCTTTCTTT . TRBV5-1 . TRBJ1-1
CSAAGRGLSGNTIYF TGCAGTGCTGCAGGCAGGGGGCTCTCTGGAAACACCATATATTTT . TRBV20-1 TRBD1 TRBJ1-3
CATYLTSGANVLTF TGTGCCACCTACTTGACTTCTGGGGCCAACGTCCTGACTTTC . TRBV12-3/TRBV12-4 . TRBJ2-6
CASSLGPDANQPQHF TGTGCCAGCAGTCTTGGGCCGGACGCCAATCAGCCCCAGCATTTT . TRBV6-1 . TRBJ1-5
CASSLVLRMATYGYTF TGTGCCAGCAGTTTAGTACTGCGGATGGCTACTTATGGCTACACCTTC many TRBV12-3/TRBV12-4 . TRBJ1-2
CASSYSAGSNYGYTF TGTGCCAGCAGTTACTCAGCAGGTTCTAACTATGGCTACACCTTC . TRBV6-9 . TRBJ1-2
CASSESRTGTGELFF TGTGCCAGCAGTGAGTCACGGACGGGTACCGGGGAGCTGTTTTTT few TRBV6-1 . TRBJ2-2
CASSHSGSSYEQYF TGCGCCAGCAGCCATAGCGGGAGCTCCTACGAGCAGTACTTC . TRBV5-1 TRBD2 TRBJ2-7
CASSLNQGAGGNTIYF TGTGCCAGCAGCTTAAACCAGGGGGCAGGTGGAAACACCATATATTTT . TRBV6-1 TRBD1 TRBJ1-3
CASSVTGGHETQYF TGTGCCAGCAGCGTTACAGGGGGCCACGAGACCCAGTACTTC . TRBV9 TRBD1 TRBJ2-5
CASSFYPAQGGYTF TGTGCCAGCAGTTTTTACCCGGCACAAGGCGGCTACACCTTC . TRBV12-3/TRBV12-4 . TRBJ1-2